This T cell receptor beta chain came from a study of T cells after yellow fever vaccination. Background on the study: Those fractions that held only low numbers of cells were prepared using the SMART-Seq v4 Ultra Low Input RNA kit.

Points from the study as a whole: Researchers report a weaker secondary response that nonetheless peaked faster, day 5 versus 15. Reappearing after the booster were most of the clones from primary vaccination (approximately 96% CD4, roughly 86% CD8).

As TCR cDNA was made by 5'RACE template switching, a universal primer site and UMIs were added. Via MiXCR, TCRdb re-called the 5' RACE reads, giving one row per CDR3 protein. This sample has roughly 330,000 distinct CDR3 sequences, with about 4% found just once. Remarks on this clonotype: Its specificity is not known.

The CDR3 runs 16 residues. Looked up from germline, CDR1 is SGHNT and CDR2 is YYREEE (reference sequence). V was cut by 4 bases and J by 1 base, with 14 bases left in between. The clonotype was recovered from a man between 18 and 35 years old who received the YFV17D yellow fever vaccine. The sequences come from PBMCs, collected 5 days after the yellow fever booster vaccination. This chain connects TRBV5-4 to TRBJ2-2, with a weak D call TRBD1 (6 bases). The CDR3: CASSGPGTMNTGELFF. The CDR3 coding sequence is TGTGCCAGCAGCGGTCCCGGGACAATGAACACCGGGGAGCTGTTTTTT.